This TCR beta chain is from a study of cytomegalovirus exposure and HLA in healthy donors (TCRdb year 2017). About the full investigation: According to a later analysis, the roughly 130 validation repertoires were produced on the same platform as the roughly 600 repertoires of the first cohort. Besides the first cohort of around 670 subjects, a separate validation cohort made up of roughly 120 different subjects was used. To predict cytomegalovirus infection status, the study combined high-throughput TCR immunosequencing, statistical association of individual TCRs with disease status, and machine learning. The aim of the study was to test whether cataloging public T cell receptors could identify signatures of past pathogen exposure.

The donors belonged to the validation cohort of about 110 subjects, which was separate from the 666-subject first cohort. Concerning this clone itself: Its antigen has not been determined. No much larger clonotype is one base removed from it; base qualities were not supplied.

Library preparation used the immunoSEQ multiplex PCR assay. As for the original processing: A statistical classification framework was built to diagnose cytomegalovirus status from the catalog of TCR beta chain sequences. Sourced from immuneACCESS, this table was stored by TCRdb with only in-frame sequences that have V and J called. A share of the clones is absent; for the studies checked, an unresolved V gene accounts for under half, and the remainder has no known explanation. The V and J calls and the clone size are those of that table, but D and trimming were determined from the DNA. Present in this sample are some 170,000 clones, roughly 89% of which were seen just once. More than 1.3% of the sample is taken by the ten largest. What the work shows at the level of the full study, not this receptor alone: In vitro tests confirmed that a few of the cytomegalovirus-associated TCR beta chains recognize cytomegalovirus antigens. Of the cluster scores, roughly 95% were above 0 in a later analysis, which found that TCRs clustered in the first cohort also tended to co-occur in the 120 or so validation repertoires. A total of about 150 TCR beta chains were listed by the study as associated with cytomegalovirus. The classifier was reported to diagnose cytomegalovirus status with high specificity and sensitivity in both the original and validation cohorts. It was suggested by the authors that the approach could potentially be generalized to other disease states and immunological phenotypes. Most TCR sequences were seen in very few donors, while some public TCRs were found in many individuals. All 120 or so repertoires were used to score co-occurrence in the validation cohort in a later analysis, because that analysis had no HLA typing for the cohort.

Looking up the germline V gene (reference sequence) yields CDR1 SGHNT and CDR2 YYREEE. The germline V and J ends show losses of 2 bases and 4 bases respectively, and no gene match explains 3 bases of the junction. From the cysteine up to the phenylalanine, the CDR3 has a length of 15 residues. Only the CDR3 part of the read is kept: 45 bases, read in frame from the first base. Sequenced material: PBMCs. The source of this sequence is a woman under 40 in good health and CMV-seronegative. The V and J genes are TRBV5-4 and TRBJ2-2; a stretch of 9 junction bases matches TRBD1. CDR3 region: CASSLGTGSTGELFF. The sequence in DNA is TGTGCCAGCAGCTTAGGGACAGGGTCCACCGGGGAGCTGTTTTTT.